This T cell receptor beta chain was retrieved from a study of blood T cell repertoires in COVID-19. Participant ages covered about 18 to 95 years across 24 US areas. In assigning cohorts, the study relied on participant-reported clinical history. Repertoires were generated with immunoSEQ multiplex PCR, while TCRdb's copy carries only in-frame clones and drops some. In the table there are about 130,000 clones, roughly 87% of which are singletons. V gave up 1 base and J gave up 0 bases, with 9 bases separating them. Germline V gene sequence: CDR1 SGHTA, CDR2 FQGTGA. The CDR3 extends over 16 amino acids.

The origin of this receptor is a man younger than 40 who had recovered from COVID-19. Sequencing was performed on PBMCs or T cells enriched from blood (not recorded which). This chain connects TRBV7-3 to TRBJ2-2; D is perhaps TRBD2 (6 bases). The CDR3 bases are TGTGCCAGCAGCTTAATGGGCGGGACGAACACCGGGGAGCTGTTTTTT. Translated: CASSLMGGTNTGELFF.